Detailed here is one T cell receptor (beta chain). The antigen is undetermined. This record belongs to a study of post-analysis software for immune sequencing data. Study as a whole: Several disease courses (relapsing-remitting, secondary progressive and progressive-relapsing) of multiple sclerosis were included.

Unique molecular identifiers were carried by the TCR beta cDNA libraries. TCRdb recomputed calls from the PCR reads with MiXCR, one row per CDR3 protein. The sample lists over 300,000 distinct CDR3 sequences, roughly 38% seen once, with over 10% in the top ten. Germline values: CDR1 SEHNR, CDR2 FQNEAQ (reference sequence). Trimming took 8 bases from V and 6 from J, leaving 20 bases between them. The CDR3 sequence is 15 residues long. Overall study results and limits: Samples prepared in the same batch strongly co-clustered by F measure. The normalized Chao1 diversity of multiple sclerosis patients was significantly lower than that of controls. Higher frequency in patients than in controls was seen for five TRBV segments, with TRBV5-6, TRBV5-1 and TRBV20-1 among them.

Sample: blood. This clonotype was obtained from a girl under 18 with multiple sclerosis. V gene TRBV7-9 combines with J gene TRBJ2-1; D tentatively fits TRBD1 or TRBD2 (5 bases each). The CDR3: CASQYGRTQGNEQFF. In nucleotides, the CDR3 is TGTGCCAGCCAATACGGTCGGACTCAGGGCAATGAGCAGTTCTTC.